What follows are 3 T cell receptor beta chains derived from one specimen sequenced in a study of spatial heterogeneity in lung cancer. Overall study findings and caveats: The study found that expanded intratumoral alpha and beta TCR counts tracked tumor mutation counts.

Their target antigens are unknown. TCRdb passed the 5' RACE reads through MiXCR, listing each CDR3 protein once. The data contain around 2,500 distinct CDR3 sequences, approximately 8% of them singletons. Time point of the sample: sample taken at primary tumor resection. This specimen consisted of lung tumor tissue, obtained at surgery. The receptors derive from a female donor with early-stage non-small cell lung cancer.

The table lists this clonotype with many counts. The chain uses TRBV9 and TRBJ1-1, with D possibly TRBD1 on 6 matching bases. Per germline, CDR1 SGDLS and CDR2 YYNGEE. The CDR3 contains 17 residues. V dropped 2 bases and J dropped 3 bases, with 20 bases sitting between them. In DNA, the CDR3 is TGTGCCAGCAGCGTTGAGGCCCAGGGGAGTTTCCACACTGAAGCTTTCTTT. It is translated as CASSVEAQGSFHTEAFF.

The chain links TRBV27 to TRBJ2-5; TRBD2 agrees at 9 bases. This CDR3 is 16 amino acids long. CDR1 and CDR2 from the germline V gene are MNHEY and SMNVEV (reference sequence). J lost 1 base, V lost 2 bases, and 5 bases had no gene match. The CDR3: CASSLGIAGAQETQYF. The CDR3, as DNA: TGTGCCAGCAGTTTAGGGATAGCGGGGGCCCAAGAGACCCAGTACTTC.

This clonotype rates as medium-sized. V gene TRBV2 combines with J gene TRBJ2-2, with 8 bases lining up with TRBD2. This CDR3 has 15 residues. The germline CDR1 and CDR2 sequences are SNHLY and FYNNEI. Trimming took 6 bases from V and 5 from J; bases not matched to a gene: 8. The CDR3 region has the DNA TGTGCCAGCAGAACCGGGACTAGGGGGACCGGGGAGCTGTTTTTT. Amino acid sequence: CASRTGTRGTGELFF.